This T cell receptor beta chain was sequenced in a study of blood T cell repertoires in COVID-19. Study-level information: Nucleic acid was either cDNA or gDNA, and it came from T cells, B-cell-depleted T cells, or PBMCs.

The assay was immunoSEQ multiplex PCR, and TCRdb's table has in-frame clones only and misses some. The data contain some 140,000 clones, about four fifths of them singletons. Germline CDR1 SGHNT, CDR2 YYREEE (reference sequence). The V segment lost 0 bases and the J segment 4 bases; nucleotides outside the gene matches: 3. The CDR3 sequence is 15 residues long. The chain has TRBV5-4 and TRBJ2-1, with TRBD2 matching over 8 bases. The sequence derives from a man at least 80 years old with acute or convalescent COVID-19. The specimen was peripheral blood. CDR3 protein: CASSLGSGVYNEQFF. CDR3 sequence (DNA): TGTGCCAGCAGCTTGGGTAGCGGGGTATACAATGAGCAGTTCTTC.